This T cell receptor (beta chain) comes out of a study of blood T cell repertoires in COVID-19. Study background: Sample material is recorded as cDNA or gDNA derived from T cells, B-cell-depleted T cells, or PBMCs.

Data came from immunoSEQ multiplex PCR; TCRdb stores just in-frame clones and leaves some out. The profile shows approximately 200,000 clones, approximately 90% of them singletons. The sequence was collected from a man aged 30 to 39 who had recovered from COVID-19. The specimen was PBMCs or T cells enriched from blood (not recorded which).

The CDR3 region is CASSQGSGGANEQFF. The CDR3 nucleotides read TGCGCCAGCAGCCAAGGTAGCGGGGGGGCCAATGAGCAGTTCTTC. The chain combines TRBV4-3 with TRBJ2-1; 11 nucleotides line up with TRBD2. The germline gives CDR1 LGHNA, CDR2 YSLEER. With 1 base clipped from V and 6 bases from J, the junction kept 2 bases outside the gene matches. The CDR3 totals 15 residues.